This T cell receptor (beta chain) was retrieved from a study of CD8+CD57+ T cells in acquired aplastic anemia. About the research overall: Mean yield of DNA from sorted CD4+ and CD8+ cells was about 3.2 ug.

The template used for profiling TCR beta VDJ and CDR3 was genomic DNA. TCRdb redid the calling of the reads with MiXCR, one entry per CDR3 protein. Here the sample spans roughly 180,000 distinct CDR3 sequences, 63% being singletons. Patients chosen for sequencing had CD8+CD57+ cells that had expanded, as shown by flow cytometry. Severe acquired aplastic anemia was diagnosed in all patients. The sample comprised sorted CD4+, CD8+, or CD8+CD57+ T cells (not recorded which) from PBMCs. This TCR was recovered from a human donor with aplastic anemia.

The DNA of the CDR3 is TGTGCCACCAGTGGGACTAGCGGGAGGGCTACACATGAGCAGTTCTTC. Amino acids: CATSGTSGRATHEQFF. The chain combines TRBV24-1 with TRBJ2-1, with 15 bases aligning to TRBD2. V lost 5 bases and J lost 8; bases outside the gene matches: 6. The CDR3 has 16 residues. Germline V gene sequence: CDR1 KGHDR, CDR2 SFDVKD.